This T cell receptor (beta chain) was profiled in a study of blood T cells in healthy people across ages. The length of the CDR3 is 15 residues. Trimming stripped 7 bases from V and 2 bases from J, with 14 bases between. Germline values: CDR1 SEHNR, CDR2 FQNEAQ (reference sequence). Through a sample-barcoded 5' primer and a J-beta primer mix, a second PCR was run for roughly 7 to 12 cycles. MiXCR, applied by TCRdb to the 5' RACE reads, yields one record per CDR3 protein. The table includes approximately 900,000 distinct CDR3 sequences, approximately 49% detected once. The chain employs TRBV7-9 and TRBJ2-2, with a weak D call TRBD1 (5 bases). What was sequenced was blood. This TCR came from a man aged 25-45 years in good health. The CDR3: CASNLMDTNTGELFF. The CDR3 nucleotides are TGTGCCAGCAACCTAATGGACACCAACACCGGGGAGCTGTTTTTT.